The 20 T cell receptor beta chains presented below share a single source sample, sequenced in a study of CD8 T cells in ankylosing spondylitis. TCRdb itself ran the 5' RACE reads through MiXCR, one entry per CDR3 protein. This sample has about 250,000 distinct CDR3 sequences; roughly 32% occur once, and the top ten carry approximately 4.6%. Sequenced: blood, either unsorted or a sorted T cell fraction (not recorded which). The receptors derive from a male donor with ankylosing spondylitis or in good health (not recorded which).

CDR3 coding DNA: TGTGCCAGCAGACTAGGGACAGATACGCAGTATTTT. It yields the protein CASRLGTDTQYF. This chain links TRBV9 with TRBJ2-3, with TRBD2 as a possible D gene (5 bases). Germline CDR1 is SGDLS and CDR2 is YYNGEE. V was pared by 5 bases and J by 3 bases, with 7 bases between. The CDR3 is made up of 12 amino acids.

This clonotype was seen a few times. This chain connects TRBV15 to TRBJ2-2; tentatively, D is TRBD1 (5 bases). Germline V lookup: CDR1 LNHNV, CDR2 YYDKDF (reference sequence). The CDR3 totals 15 residues. V lost 1 base and J lost 6, with 12 bases in between. The DNA of the CDR3 is TGTGCCACCAGCAGAGGACTTGTAGGGGCCGGGGAGCTGTTTTTT. Its protein product is CATSRGLVGAGELFF. The variable domain in full, completed from reference TRBV15 and TRBJ2-2, reads DAMVIQNPRYQVTQFGKPVTLSCSQTLNHNVMYWYQQKSSQAPKLLFHYYDKDFNNEADTPDNFQSRRPNTSFCFLDIRSPGLGDTAMYLCATSRGLVGAGELFFGEGSRLTVL.

This clonotype came up a few times. The V gene is TRBV20-1, the J gene TRBJ2-7; D gene ambiguous. CDR3 length equals 13 residues. Trimming pared 1 base from V and 4 bases from J, leaving 11 bases between. Germline CDR1 DFQATT, CDR2 SNEGSKA (reference sequence). The CDR3 is CSARATLNYEQYF. DNA of the CDR3: TGCAGTGCTAGAGCAACTCTAAATTACGAGCAGTACTTC.

This sequence joins TRBV20-1 and TRBJ2-7; D is unresolved. Trimming removed 1 base at V and 2 bases at J, with 6 bases between. Germline CDR1 is DFQATT and CDR2 is SNEGSKA (reference sequence). This CDR3 region has 12 residues. CDR3 nucleotides: TGCAGTGCTAGAGTACTTACCTACGAGCAGTACTTC. The encoded protein is CSARVLTYEQYF.

This chain links TRBV20-1 with TRBJ2-3, with TRBD2 matching 9 bases. Germline values: CDR1 DFQATT, CDR2 SNEGSKA (reference sequence). The CDR3 runs to 14 residues. J was trimmed by 6 bases and V by 6 bases; bases with no gene match: 10. The CDR3: CSAGMAGGRDTQYF. CDR3 sequence (DNA): TGCAGTGCCGGCATGGCGGGGGGGCGGGATACGCAGTATTTT.

Written as DNA, the CDR3 is TGCAGTGCTCAGTTGGGGGATACGCAGTATTTT. Encoded protein: CSAQLGDTQYF. V usage is TRBV20-1 and J usage is TRBJ2-3, with D unclear. The V end was cut by 5 bases, the J end by 6 bases, with 9 bases between. CDR1 and CDR2 from the germline V gene are DFQATT and SNEGSKA (reference sequence). The length of the CDR3 is 11 residues.

The rearrangement uses TRBV20-1 and TRBJ1-2; D gene uncertain. The CDR3 has 13 residues. Looked up from germline, CDR1 is DFQATT and CDR2 is SNEGSKA (reference sequence). V lost 6 bases to trimming and J lost 4 bases, with 15 bases between them. CDR3 loop: CSAQTTGSYGYTF. The CDR3 DNA follows: TGCAGTGCCCAAACGACGGGGAGCTATGGCTACACCTTC.

This clonotype came up a few times. CDR3 sequence: CSARAGSSTEAFF. CDR3 nucleotide sequence: TGCAGTGCTAGGGCAGGGTCAAGCACTGAAGCTTTCTTT. This chain uses TRBV20-1 with TRBJ1-1; weak D call: TRBD1 (5 bases). From germline, CDR1 is DFQATT and CDR2 SNEGSKA (reference sequence). The V end was cut by 3 bases, the J end by 4 bases, with 12 bases between. This CDR3 contains 13 residues.

The genes are TRBV20-1 and TRBJ2-3; 8 bases align to TRBD1. CDR1 and CDR2 (germline): DFQATT, SNEGSKA (reference sequence). CDR3 length equals 13 residues. The V gene end was trimmed by 1 base and the J gene end by 10 bases; junction bases not matched to a gene: 7. The CDR3 loop is CSARGAGGPSQYF. CDR3 sequence (DNA): TGCAGTGCTAGAGGGGCAGGGGGCCCATCGCAGTATTTT.

This clonotype came up a few times. The CDR3 bases are TGTGCCAGCACCGTTCCGGGGAACTCCTACAATGAGCAGTTCTTC. Its protein product is CASTVPGNSYNEQFF. V is TRBV6-4 and J is TRBJ2-1, with D perhaps TRBD2 (5 bases). The V gene lost 7 bases and the J gene lost 0 bases, with 13 bases spanning the gap. The CDR3 loop spans 15 amino acids. Germline V gene sequence: CDR1 MRHNA, CDR2 SNTAGT.

The chain has TRBV7-3 and TRBJ2-4; TRBD1 aligns across 11 bases. Germline loops: CDR1 SGHTA, CDR2 FQGTGA. The CDR3 extends over 15 amino acids. The CDR3, as DNA: TGTGCTAGGACCGGGACAGGGGGTTCCAAAAACATTCAGTACTTC. Amino acids: CARTGTGGSKNIQYF.

The rearrangement links TRBV6-1 to TRBJ2-7, with D possibly matching TRBD1 (6 bases). CDR3 length: 13 residues. Germline lookup yields CDR1 MNHNS and CDR2 SASEGT. V dropped 6 bases and J dropped 3 bases, with 12 bases sitting between them. CDR3 DNA sequence: TGTGCCAGCAGAGGTGGGGGCCGCTACGAGCAGTACTTC. The encoded protein is CASRGGGRYEQYF.

The genes are TRBV5-6 and TRBJ2-1; D is undetermined. The ends were cut back, 0 bases at V and 8 bases at J, with 9 bases in the middle. The germline V gene encodes CDR1 SGHDT and CDR2 YYEEEE. The CDR3 length is 13 residues. The CDR3 nucleotides read TGTGCCAGCAGCTTGGCCGCCACTTATGAGCAGTTCTTC. Translation: CASSLAATYEQFF.

The CDR3 DNA is TGTGCCACCAGCCCCTTGGACAGGACCGGGGGCGCTTTCTTT. Its translation is CATSPLDRTGGAFF. The rearrangement links TRBV24-1 to TRBJ1-1; TRBD1 matches at 7 bases. CDR1 is KGHDR and CDR2 is SFDVKD in the germline V gene. The ends lost 7 bases at V and 11 bases at J; junction bases unmatched: 15. The CDR3 is 14 residues long.

This clonotype was recorded only once. V gene TRBV7-8 combines with J gene TRBJ2-7; D call uncertain. The CDR3 sequence is 14 residues long. CDR1 is SGHVS, CDR2 FQNEAQ, per germline. The V end lost 5 bases, the J end lost 0 bases, and 11 bases lay between the germline ends. The CDR3 nucleotides read TGTGCCAGCAGCCTTGGAATCGACTCCTACGAGCAGTACTTC. This translates into CASSLGIDSYEQYF.

This chain links TRBV20-1 with TRBJ1-5; 8 nucleotides agree with TRBD1. The CDR3 covers 14 residues. The V gene end was trimmed by 5 bases and the J gene end by 6 bases; junction bases not matched to a gene: 9. Germline CDR1 and CDR2: DFQATT and SNEGSKA (reference sequence). This CDR3 reads CSAPPGQGGQPQHF. The CDR3 coding sequence is TGCAGTGCTCCCCCAGGACAGGGAGGTCAGCCCCAGCATTTT.

V and J are TRBV7-3 and TRBJ1-5; D uncertain. Germline values: CDR1 SGHTA, CDR2 FQGTGA. The CDR3 length is 16 residues. Trimming stripped 3 bases from V and 0 bases from J, with 12 bases between. The CDR3 bases are TGTGCCAGCAGCTTTGGAGACCATGATAGCAATCAGCCCCAGCATTTT. This gives the protein CASSFGDHDSNQPQHF.

This clonotype has just a few counts. This chain uses TRBV7-6 with TRBJ2-5; D gene uncertain. Germline assignment: CDR1 SGHVS and CDR2 FNYEAQ. V gave up 8 bases and J gave up 1 base, with 14 bases separating them. CDR3 size: 14 residues. The CDR3 is CASRSGSFQETQYF. CDR3 coding DNA: TGTGCCAGCCGTTCTGGATCTTTCCAAGAGACCCAGTACTTC. Together with reference TRBV7-6 and TRBJ2-5, the CDR3 gives the full variable domain: GAGVSQSPRYKVTKRGQDVALRCDPISGHVSLYWYRQALGQGPEFLTYFNYEAQQDKSGLPNDRFSAERPEGSISTLTIQRTEQRDSAMYRCASRSGSFQETQYFGPGTRLLVL.

V is TRBV5-6 and J is TRBJ2-7, with a weak D call TRBD2 (5 bases). CDR3 length: 12 amino acids. CDR1 SGHDT and CDR2 YYEEEE come from the germline V gene. V was shortened by 3 bases and J by 6 bases, with 10 bases between the two germline ends. The CDR3 loop reads CASSSPRVEQYF. CDR3 sequence (DNA): TGTGCCAGCAGCTCCCCGCGGGTCGAGCAGTACTTC.

This clonotype was observed a handful of times. The rearrangement joins TRBV3-1 to TRBJ1-2, with 8 nucleotides matching TRBD1. Germline CDR1 reads LGHDT; CDR2 reads YNNKEL (reference sequence). The CDR3 consists of 15 residues. V shed 0 bases and J 5 bases; nucleotides not matched to a gene: 5. CDR3 in amino acids: CASSQEWTGPYGYTF. In nucleotides, the CDR3 is TGTGCCAGCAGCCAAGAATGGACAGGGCCTTATGGCTACACCTTC.